Below, one T cell receptor beta chain is given with its context. The antigen this receptor binds is unknown. No base qualities exist here, and no much larger clone lies one base off it. The record originates from a study of T cell responses to AZD1222 COVID-19 vaccine (dated by TCRdb to the early 2020s). In terms of the full investigation: Because spike-specific TCR depth and breadth did not differ between the two schedules, AZD1222 recipients who got a second dose at roughly 4 weeks were pooled with those who got a second dose at roughly 12 weeks. TCR sequencing covered roughly 230 trial participants: 207 given two doses of AZD1222 and about 26 given two doses of MenACWY control vaccine. Enrollment into the trials was organized by age into subgroups of 18-55, 56-69 and 70-plus years, and those subgroups contained about 150, 27 and 61 TCR-sequenced participants, respectively.

The CDR3 regions of human TCRbeta chains were analyzed by immunosequencing. The original pipeline was this. Repertoire TCRs were matched against a reference library of SARS-CoV-2-specific TCRs generated with the MIRA antigen-specificity platform. Breadth was defined as the fraction of unique TCRs that were SARS-CoV-2-associated, and depth was defined as the fraction of total T cells that were SARS-CoV-2-associated. Using the MIRA data, each spike-specific TCR was mapped to the spike region that the TCR reacts to and placed in a CD4 or CD8 class. Log10-transformed breadth and depth values were compared by one-way ANOVA with Sidak's multiple comparisons tests. TCRdb stores this immuneACCESS table with in-frame sequences only. Part of the clones is absent; in the studies checked, under half of the shortfall reflects unresolved V genes, and no reason is known for the rest. V and J calls plus clone size are reproduced from that table; the DNA served to infer D and trimming. The sample table lists about 150,000 clones, 80% to 90% of them with a count of one. The ten largest clonotypes hold 5% to 5.5% of the sample.

Trimming removed 5 bases from V and 1 base from J, leaving 11 bases between the germline ends. Sequences SGHAT (CDR1) and FQNNGV (CDR2) are obtained from the germline V gene. There are 14 amino acids in the CDR3, from cysteine to phenylalanine inclusive. Just CDR3 DNA is preserved here, 42 bases in frame from base 1. The paper as a whole reports these results and caveats: Epitopes outside the regions mutated in the B.1.351 and B.1.1.7 variants were reportedly recognized by nearly half of the unique spike-specific TCRs. The 56-69-year group was small, and its depth increase did not reach significance, likely because of low power. Because no day 14 peak-response samples were available, the repertoires could be characterized only after the peak T cell response. The vaccine-associated CD4 TCRs covered the entire spike protein, and the dominant responses fell in regions 160-218 and 743-854. Only 5 to 7 AZD1222 recipients were SARS-CoV-2 seropositive at baseline, limiting conclusions about previously exposed vaccinees. Participants were mostly white British, with more females than males. The authors suggested clonal diversity may have been underestimated. A significant rise in spike-specific TCR breadth and depth was observed after two AZD1222 doses relative to day 0 and relative to MenACWY recipients.

Per the publication, the time point label means: baseline before first vaccination. The vaccinee samples were drawn from two UK trials, COV001 and COV002, one of which was a single-blind randomized controlled phase 2/3 trial testing AZD1222 (ChAdOx1 nCoV-19) in healthy adults. Trial participant PBMC samples were collected at day 0 and day 28 after the second dose for TCRbeta chain sequencing. The receptor was derived from an adult in good health. The sequence joins TRBV11-2 to TRBJ1-2, with no confident D gene call. Specimen: peripheral blood, collected on day 0 of AZD1222 vaccination. The CDR3 protein is CASSRTDNNYGYTF. The nucleotide sequence is TGTGCCAGCAGCCGAACTGACAATAACTATGGCTACACCTTC. With all but the CDR3 taken from the reference TRBV11-2 and TRBJ1-2 genes, the full variable domain is: EAGVAQSPRYKIIEKRQSVAFWCNPISGHATLYWYQQILGQGPKLLIQFQNNGVVDDSQLPKDRFSAERLKGVDSTLKIQPAKLEDSAVYLCASSRTDNNYGYTFGSGTRLTVV.